This T cell receptor (beta chain) was recorded in a study of T cells in Graves' hyperthyroidism and ophthalmopathy. General study points: Separating ophthalmopathy from stable hyperthyroidism was achieved by a 13 V-J model. For ophthalmopathy, model prediction preceded onset by a median 6.5 months. Most clonotypes expanded in the thyroid (above 0.001) were also present in blood.

Amplified regions were TCR beta CDR3 sequences from RNA transcripts. An initial round of RT-PCR targeting the TCR CDR3 relied on the HTBI primer set. One entry per CDR3 protein results from TCRdb running MiXCR on the multiplex PCR reads. The sample has under 250,000 distinct CDR3 sequences, approximately 23% seen once. In regard to this clonotype: What it recognizes is unknown.

The germline CDR1 and CDR2 sequences are SGHVS and FNYEAQ. This CDR3 contains 15 residues. V was clipped by 5 bases and J by 2 bases, with 16 bases between them. Ophthalmopathy in the patients scored at least 3 on Clinical Activity Score and at least 4 on NOSPECS grade, lasting under 3 months. The receptor comes from a woman between 40 and 50 years old with Graves' ophthalmopathy. The genes are TRBV7-6 and TRBJ2-7; TRBD1 or TRBD2 may be the D gene (5 bases each). Sequenced: blood. Written as DNA, the CDR3 is TGTGCCAGCAGCCTCCGGGGCGGTTTTACCTACGAGCAGTACTTC. This translates into CASSLRGGFTYEQYF.